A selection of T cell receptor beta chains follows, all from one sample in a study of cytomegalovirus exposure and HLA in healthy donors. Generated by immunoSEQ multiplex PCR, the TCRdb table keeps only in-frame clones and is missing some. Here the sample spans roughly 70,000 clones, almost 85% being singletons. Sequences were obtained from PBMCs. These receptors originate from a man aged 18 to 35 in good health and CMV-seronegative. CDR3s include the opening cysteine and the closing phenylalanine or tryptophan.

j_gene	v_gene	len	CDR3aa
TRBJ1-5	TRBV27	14	CASPTQGSAQPQHF
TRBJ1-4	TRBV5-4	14	CASSSGQVNEKLFF
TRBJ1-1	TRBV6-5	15	CASSTRGTGITEAFF
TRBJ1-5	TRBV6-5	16	CASSYAGWGSNQPQHF
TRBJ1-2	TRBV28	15	CASSLGGRANYGYTF
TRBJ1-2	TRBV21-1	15	CASSKSAGGDYGYTF
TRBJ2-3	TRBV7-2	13	CASSVQVRDTQYF
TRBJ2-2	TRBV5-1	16	CASSPLAGGPAGELFF
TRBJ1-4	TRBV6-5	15	CASSSEGAHSEKLFF
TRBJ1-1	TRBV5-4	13	CASSWGGIVEAFF
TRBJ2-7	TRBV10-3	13	CAISPGGVYEQYF
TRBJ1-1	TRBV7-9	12	CASRLIGTEAFF
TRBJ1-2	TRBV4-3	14	CASSQGQGSYGYTF
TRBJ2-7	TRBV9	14	CASSVDGEIHEQYF
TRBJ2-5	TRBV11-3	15	CASSQTGQGKETQYF
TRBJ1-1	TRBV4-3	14	CASSRGQGLTEAFF
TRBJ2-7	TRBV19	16	CASSISSRQGPYEQYF
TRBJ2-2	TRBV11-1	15	CASSLGQVNTGELFF
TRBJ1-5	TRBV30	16	CAWSVGGIWVNQPQHF
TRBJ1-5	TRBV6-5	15	CASRAIQDSNQPQHF
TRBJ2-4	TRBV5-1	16	CASSSIQGNAKNIQYF
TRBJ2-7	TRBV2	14	CASKGWETGTGGYF
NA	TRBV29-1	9	CSILYEQYF
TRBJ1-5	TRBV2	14	CASSEVGRNQPQHF
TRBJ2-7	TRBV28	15	CASSLSPGLSYEQYF
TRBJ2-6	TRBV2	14	CASIEGPGANVLTF
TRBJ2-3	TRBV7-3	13	CASSPRPTDTQYF
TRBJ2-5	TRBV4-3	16	CASSQGEIGGAETQYF
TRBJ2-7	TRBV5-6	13	CASSLGQGAEQYF
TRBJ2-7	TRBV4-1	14	CASSPSGSGYEQYF
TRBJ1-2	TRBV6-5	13	CASSSTGDYGYTF
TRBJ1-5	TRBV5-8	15	CASSFIRGRNQPQHF
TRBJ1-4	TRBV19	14	CASMDRAIGEKLFF
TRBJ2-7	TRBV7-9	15	CASSLRDTSYGEQYF
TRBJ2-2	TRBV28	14	CASSSPDILGELFF
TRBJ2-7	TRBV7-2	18	CASSLGTGWGQATYEQYF
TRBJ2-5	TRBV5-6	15	CASSLLGRGQETQYF
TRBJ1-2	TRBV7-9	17	CASSLAGQSKIHYGYTF
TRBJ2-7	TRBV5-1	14	CASSLIGGNYEQYF
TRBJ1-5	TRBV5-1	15	CASSLGQGPNQPQHF
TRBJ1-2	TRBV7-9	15	CASSLDRTGPYGYTF
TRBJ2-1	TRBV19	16	CASSISSGRFENEQFF
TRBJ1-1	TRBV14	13	CASSQDGPSEAFF
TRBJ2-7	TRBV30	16	CAWSVGASGTSYEQYF